The 2 T cell receptor beta chains given below trace back to one sample, sequenced in a study of T cell responses to AZD1222 COVID-19 vaccine. Repertoires were generated with immunoSEQ multiplex PCR, while TCRdb's copy carries only in-frame clones and drops some. The profile shows about 110,000 clones, roughly 84% of them singletons. The sample was peripheral blood, taken on day 0 of AZD1222 vaccination. The source of these receptors is an adult in good health.

The chain carries TRBV19 and TRBJ2-1; D gene ambiguous. V dropped 3 bases and J dropped 2 bases, with 11 bases sitting between them. This CDR3 has 15 residues. The germline CDR1 and CDR2 sequences are LNHDA and SQIVND (reference sequence). The CDR3 DNA reads as TGTGCCAGTAGTATGATGGCAGACGCCTACAATGAGCAGTTCTTC. Amino acid sequence: CASSMMADAYNEQFF.

The rearrangement joins TRBV18 to TRBJ1-1; tentative D call: TRBD1 (5 bases). The germline V gene encodes CDR1 KGHSH and CDR2 LQKENI. The CDR3 length is 16 residues. The V gene lost 4 bases and the J gene lost 4 bases, with 19 bases spanning the gap. CDR3 amino acids: CASSLGVEGTGTEAFF. CDR3 sequence (DNA): TGTGCCAGCTCACTAGGGGTAGAGGGCACGGGCACTGAAGCTTTCTTT.